These 3 T cell receptor beta chains were all obtained from the same sample, sequenced in a study of tumor-infiltrating lymphocytes in primary liver carcinoma. Synthesis of TCR beta cDNA was carried out from 500 ng total RNA with a constant-region primer. What produced the TCR beta libraries was three nested multiplex PCR rounds using slightly modified ARM-PCR. Researchers ran the first two PCR rounds for roughly 11 cycles each with TRBV1-TRBV30 forward primers and a C-beta reverse primer. TCRdb called the multiplex PCR reads again in MiXCR, with one record for every CDR3 protein. Here the sample spans tens of thousands of distinct CDR3 sequences, roughly 80% being singletons. Each 20-30 mg portion of unsorted bulk tissue served as the source for co-extraction of RNA and DNA. Input material: tumor-adjacent normal liver tissue. These receptors were collected from a man between 35 and 55 years old with primary liver carcinoma and hepatitis B virus infection.

The chain recombines TRBV28 with TRBJ1-5; the D is unclear. CDR1 and CDR2 from the germline V gene are MDHEN and SYDVKM. The CDR3 covers 16 residues. Trimming cost V 9 bases and J 2 bases, with 20 bases left between them. CDR3 DNA sequence: TGTGCCAGTCTCTTACCGGGCCGAGAGGGCAATCAGCCCCAGCATTTT. Its protein is CASLLPGREGNQPQHF. The variable domain in full, with the rest retrieved from reference TRBV28 and TRBJ1-5, is DVKVTQSSRYLVKRTGEKVFLECVQDMDHENMFWYRQDPGLGLRLIYFSYDVKMKEKGDIPEGYSVSREKKERFSLILESASTNQTSMYLCASLLPGREGNQPQHFGDGTRLSIL.

Points on this clonotype: At one boundary the junction diverges from the germline segment, which might be a read error. This chain connects TRBV11-3 to TRBJ1-5, with D perhaps matching TRBD1 (5 bases). The CDR3 is 15 amino acids. CDR1 SGHNT and CDR2 YENEEA come from the germline V gene. The CDR3 here is CASSLDLGVVQPHHF. CDR3 nucleotide sequence: TGTGCCAGCAGCTTAGATCTGGGGGTAGTTCAGCCCCATCATTTT. Combining the CDR3 with reference TRBV11-3 and TRBJ1-5 gives the whole variable domain EAGVVQSPRYKIIEKKQPVAFWCNPISGHNTLYWYLQNLGQGPELLIRYENEEAVDDSQLPKDRFSAERLKGVDSTLKIQPAELGDSAVYLCASSLDLGVVQPHHFGDGTRLSIL.

This clonotype was seen only a few times. The chain recombines TRBV6-5 with TRBJ2-7, with D perhaps TRBD1 or TRBD2 (5 bases each). The CDR3 is made up of 14 amino acids. CDR1 and CDR2 from the germline V gene are MNHEY and SVGAGI. Between the trimmed V and J ends, which lost 7 bases and 3 bases, there was a span of 16 bases. The CDR3 sequence: CASTPGTGIYEQYF. In DNA form, the CDR3 reads TGTGCCAGCACCCCCGGGACCGGTATCTACGAGCAGTACTTC.